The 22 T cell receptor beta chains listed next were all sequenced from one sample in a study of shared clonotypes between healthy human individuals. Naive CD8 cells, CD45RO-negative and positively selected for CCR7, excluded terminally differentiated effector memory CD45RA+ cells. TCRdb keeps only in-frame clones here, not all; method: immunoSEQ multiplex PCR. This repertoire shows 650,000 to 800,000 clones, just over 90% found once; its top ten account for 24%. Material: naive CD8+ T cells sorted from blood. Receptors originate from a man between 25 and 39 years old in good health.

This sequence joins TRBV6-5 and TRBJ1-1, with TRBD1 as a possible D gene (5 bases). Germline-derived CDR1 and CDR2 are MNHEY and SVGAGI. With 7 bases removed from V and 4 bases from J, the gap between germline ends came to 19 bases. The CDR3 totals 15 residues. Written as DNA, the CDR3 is TGTGCCAGCACCCCTACGTACAGGATCGGCACTGAAGCTTTCTTT. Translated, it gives CASTPTYRIGTEAFF.

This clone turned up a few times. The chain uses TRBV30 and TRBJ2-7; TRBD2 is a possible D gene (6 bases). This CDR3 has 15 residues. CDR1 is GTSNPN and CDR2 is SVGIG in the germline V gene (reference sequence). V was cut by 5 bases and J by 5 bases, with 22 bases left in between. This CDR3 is CAWGPGQGGEDEQYF. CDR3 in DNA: TGTGCCTGGGGGCCCGGGCAGGGAGGAGAGGACGAGCAGTACTTC.

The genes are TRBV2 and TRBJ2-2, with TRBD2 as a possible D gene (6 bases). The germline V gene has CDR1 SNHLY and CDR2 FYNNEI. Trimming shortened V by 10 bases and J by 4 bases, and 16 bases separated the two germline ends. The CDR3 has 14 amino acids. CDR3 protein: CATPRGPGTGELFF. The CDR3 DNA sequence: TGTGCCACTCCGCGGGGACCGGGCACCGGGGAGCTGTTTTTT.

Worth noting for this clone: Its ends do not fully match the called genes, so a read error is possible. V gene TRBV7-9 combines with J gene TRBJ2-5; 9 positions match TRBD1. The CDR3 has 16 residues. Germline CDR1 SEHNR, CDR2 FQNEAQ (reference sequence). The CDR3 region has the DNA TGTGCCAGCAGCCCTACAGGGGGCAGCCCTCAAGGGACCCAGTACTTC. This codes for CASSPTGGSPQGTQYF.

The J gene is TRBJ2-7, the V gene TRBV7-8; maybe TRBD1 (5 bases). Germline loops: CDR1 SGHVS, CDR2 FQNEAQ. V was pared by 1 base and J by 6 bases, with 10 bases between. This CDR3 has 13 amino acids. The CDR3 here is CASSLGPGAEQYF. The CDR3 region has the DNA TGTGCCAGCAGCTTAGGGCCTGGGGCCGAGCAGTACTTC.

The CDR3 sequence: CASSQDRGGSNYGYTF. The DNA of the CDR3 is TGCGCCAGCAGCCAGGACAGGGGAGGTTCTAACTATGGCTACACCTTC. This rearrangement joins TRBV4-3 to TRBJ1-2; 9 nucleotides agree with TRBD1. The V gene's germline CDR1 is LGHNA and CDR2 YSLEER. The CDR3 spans 16 residues. V lost 3 bases and J lost 0; bases outside the gene matches: 5.

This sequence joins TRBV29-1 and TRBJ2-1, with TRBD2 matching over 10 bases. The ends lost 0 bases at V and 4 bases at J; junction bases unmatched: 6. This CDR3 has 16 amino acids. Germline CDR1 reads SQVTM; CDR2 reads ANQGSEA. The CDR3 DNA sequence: TGCAGCGTTGAAGATCTTGGACTAGCGGTGTACAATGAGCAGTTCTTC. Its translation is CSVEDLGLAVYNEQFF.

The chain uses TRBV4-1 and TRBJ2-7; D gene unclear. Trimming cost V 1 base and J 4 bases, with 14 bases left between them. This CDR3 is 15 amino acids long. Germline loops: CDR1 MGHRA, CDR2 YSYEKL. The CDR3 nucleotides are TGCGCCAGCAGCCAAGTATCCGAGCCTGGTTACGAGCAGTACTTC. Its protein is CASSQVSEPGYEQYF.

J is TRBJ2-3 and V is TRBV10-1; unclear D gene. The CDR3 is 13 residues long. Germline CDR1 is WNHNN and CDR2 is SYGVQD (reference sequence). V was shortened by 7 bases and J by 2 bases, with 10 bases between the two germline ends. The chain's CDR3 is CASTNRITDTQYF. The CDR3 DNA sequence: TGCGCCAGCACTAATAGGATCACAGATACGCAGTATTTT.

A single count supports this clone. CDR3 loop: CASSLVGGGELFF. The DNA of the CDR3 is TGTGCCAGCAGTTTGGTAGGAGGCGGGGAGCTGTTTTTT. This chain links TRBV28 with TRBJ2-2, with D maybe TRBD2 (5 bases). The CDR3 consists of 13 residues. Trimming removed 3 bases from V and 7 bases from J, with 9 bases in between. Germline CDR1 and CDR2: MDHEN and SYDVKM.

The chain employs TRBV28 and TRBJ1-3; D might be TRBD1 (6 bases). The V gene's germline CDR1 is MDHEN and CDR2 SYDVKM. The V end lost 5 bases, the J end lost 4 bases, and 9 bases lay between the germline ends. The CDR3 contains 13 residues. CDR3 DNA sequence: TGTGCCAGCAGTCTGACAGGAGGAAACACCATATATTTT. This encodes CASSLTGGNTIYF.

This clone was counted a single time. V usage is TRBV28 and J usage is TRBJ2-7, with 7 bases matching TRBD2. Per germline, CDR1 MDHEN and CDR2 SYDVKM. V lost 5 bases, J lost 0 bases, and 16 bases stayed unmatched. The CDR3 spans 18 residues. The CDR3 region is CASSHVRASGADSYEQYF. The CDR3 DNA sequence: TGTGCCAGCAGTCACGTCCGGGCTAGCGGAGCGGACTCCTACGAGCAGTACTTC.

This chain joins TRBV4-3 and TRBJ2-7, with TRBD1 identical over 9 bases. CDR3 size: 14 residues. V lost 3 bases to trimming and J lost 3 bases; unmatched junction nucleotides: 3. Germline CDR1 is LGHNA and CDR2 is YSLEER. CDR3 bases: TGCGCCAGCAGCCAGGACAGGGGATACTACGAGCAGTACTTC. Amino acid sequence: CASSQDRGYYEQYF.

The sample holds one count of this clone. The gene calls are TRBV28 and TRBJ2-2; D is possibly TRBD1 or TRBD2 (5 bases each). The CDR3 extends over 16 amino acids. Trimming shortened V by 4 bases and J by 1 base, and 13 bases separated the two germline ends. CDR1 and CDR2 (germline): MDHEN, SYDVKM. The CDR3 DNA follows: TGTGCCAGCAGTTCCCTTGGGGGTTGGAACACCGGGGAGCTGTTTTTT. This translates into CASSSLGGWNTGELFF.

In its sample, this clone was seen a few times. The CDR3 DNA follows: TGTGCCAGCTCGATCGGTCCCTCTGGAAACACCATATATTTT. Translated: CASSIGPSGNTIYF. The chain carries TRBV27 and TRBJ1-3; the D is unclear. Trimming stripped 8 bases from V and 0 bases from J, with 11 bases between. CDR1 MNHEY and CDR2 SMNVEV come from the germline V gene (reference sequence). The CDR3 is made up of 14 amino acids.

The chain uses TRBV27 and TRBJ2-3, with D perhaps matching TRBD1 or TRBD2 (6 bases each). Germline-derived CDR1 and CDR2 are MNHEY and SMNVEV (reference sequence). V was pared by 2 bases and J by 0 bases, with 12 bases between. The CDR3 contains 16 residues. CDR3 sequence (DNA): TGTGCCAGCAGTTTAGAGGGGGGCCTTAGCACAGATACGCAGTATTTT. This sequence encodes CASSLEGGLSTDTQYF.

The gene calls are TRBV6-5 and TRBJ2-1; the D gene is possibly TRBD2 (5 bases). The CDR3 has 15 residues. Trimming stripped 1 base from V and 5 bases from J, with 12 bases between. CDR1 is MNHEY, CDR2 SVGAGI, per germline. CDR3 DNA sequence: TGTGCCAGCAGTTACTTTGGAGAGCGGCACAATGAGCAGTTCTTC. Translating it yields CASSYFGERHNEQFF.

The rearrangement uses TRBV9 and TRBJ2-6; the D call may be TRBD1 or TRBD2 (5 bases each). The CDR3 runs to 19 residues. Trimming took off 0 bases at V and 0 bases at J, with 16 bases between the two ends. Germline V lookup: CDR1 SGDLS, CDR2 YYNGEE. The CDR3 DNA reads TGTGCCAGCAGCGTAGATTTTCGGGACCCAGACTCTGGGGCCAACGTCCTGACTTTC. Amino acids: CASSVDFRDPDSGANVLTF. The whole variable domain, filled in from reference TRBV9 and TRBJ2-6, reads DSGVTQTPKHLITATGQRVTLRCSPRSGDLSVYWYQQSLDQGLQFLIQYYNGEERAKGNILERFSAQQFPDLHSELNLSSLELGDSALYFCASSVDFRDPDSGANVLTFGAGSRLTVL.

Written as DNA, the CDR3 is TGTGCCAGTAGTACGTCGGCAGTCGCTGGAAACACCATATATTTT. Translating it yields CASSTSAVAGNTIYF. This rearrangement joins TRBV19 to TRBJ1-3; D not resolved. The CDR3 has 15 amino acids. Germline V gives CDR1 LNHDA, CDR2 SQIVND (reference sequence). Between the trimmed V and J ends, which lost 4 bases and 2 bases, there was a span of 12 bases.

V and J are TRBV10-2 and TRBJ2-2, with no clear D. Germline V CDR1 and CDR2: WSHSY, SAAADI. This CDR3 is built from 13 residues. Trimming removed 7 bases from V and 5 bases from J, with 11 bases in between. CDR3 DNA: TGCGCCAGCACAGAATCGAGGACCGGGGAGCTGTTTTTT. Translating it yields CASTESRTGELFF.

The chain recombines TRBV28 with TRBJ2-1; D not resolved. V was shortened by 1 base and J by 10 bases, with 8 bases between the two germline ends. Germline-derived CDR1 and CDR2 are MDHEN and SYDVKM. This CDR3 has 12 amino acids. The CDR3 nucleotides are TGTGCCAGCAGTTTATCACTTGTAGAGCAGTTCTTC. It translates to CASSLSLVEQFF.

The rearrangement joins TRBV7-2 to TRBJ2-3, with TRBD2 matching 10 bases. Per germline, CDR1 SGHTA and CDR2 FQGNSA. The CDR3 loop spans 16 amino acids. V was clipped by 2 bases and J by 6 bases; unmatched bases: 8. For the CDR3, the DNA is TGTGCCAGCAGCTTAAGGCTAGCGGGAGTTTCCGATACGCAGTATTTT. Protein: CASSLRLAGVSDTQYF.